The rows below give T cell receptor beta chains drawn from one sample of a study of cytomegalovirus exposure and HLA in healthy donors. The method was immunoSEQ multiplex PCR; TCRdb's version includes in-frame clones alone and lacks a portion of them. Found here are about 120,000 clones, roughly three fifths of them singletons; the top ten hold roughly 9.8%. The sequenced material came from PBMCs. The receptor source for this set is a woman aged 40 to 50 in good health and CMV-seropositive. The CDR3 runs from the conserved cysteine through the conserved F or W. The size entry is marked missing in some rows and otherwise reads once, few, many or a size class.

J | V | size | CDR3
TRBJ1-2 | TRBV6-5 | NA | CASSYGRGSYGYTF
TRBJ2-5 | TRBV25-1 | few | CASSEEDREETQYF
TRBJ2-3 | TRBV6-1 | few | CASSGTSADTQYF
TRBJ1-5 | TRBV11-2 | few | CASRPPRRCDRIDNQPQHF
TRBJ2-5 | TRBV11-2 | NA | CASSPRLPEGQYF
TRBJ1-4 | TRBV19 | NA | CASSSGTYEKLFF
TRBJ1-4 | TRBV5-1 | NA | CASSLEGQREEKLFF
TRBJ2-5 | TRBV29-1 | NA | CSVAIGSKETQYF
TRBJ2-7 | TRBV28 | NA | CASSSGGRGIGVYEQYF
TRBJ1-1 | TRBV9 | NA | CASSVISNTEAFF
TRBJ2-7 | TRBV27 | NA | CASSWGQGAYEQYF
TRBJ2-1 | TRBV19 | NA | CASSPGGGLAGADEQFF
TRBJ2-3 | TRBV7-9 | NA | CASRAGSWTDTQYF
TRBJ2-7 | TRBV29-1 | NA | CSVFQGYEQYF
TRBJ2-2 | TRBV19 | NA | CASSISYSTGELFF
TRBJ2-5 | TRBV28 | NA | CASSPLLREGLETQYF
TRBJ1-1 | TRBV10-3 | few | CAIRGLVNTEAFF
TRBJ1-3 | TRBV10-3 | once | CAIMGQFGLSGNTIYF
TRBJ2-1 | TRBV29-1 | few | CSVPGLAGDHEQFF
TRBJ2-7 | TRBV6-1 | NA | CATLHGQGKYF
TRBJ2-1 | TRBV9 | NA | CASSVDGTYNEQFF
TRBJ2-1 | TRBV5-1 | NA | CASSLPGQGYNEQFF
TRBJ2-1 | TRBV7-2 | NA | CASSLAGLAGGNEQFF
TRBJ2-1 | TRBV19 | NA | CASGTSGRAMRNEQFF
TRBJ2-7 | TRBV7-8 | NA | CASSLGPAGASYEQYF
TRBJ2-1 | TRBV15 | NA | CATSRDILGGDYNEQFF
TRBJ1-2 | TRBV5-4 | NA | CASSPDPTGEYGYTF
TRBJ1-4 | TRBV5-4 | few | CASSLDDSGKLFF
TRBJ2-3 | TRBV9 | NA | CASSVAGATDTQYF
TRBJ2-1 | TRBV5-4 | NA | CASSLEHHEQFF
TRBJ2-1 | TRBV7-2 | NA | CASSRRLGSSYNEQFF
TRBJ2-3 | TRBV4-1 | few | CASRRTGVLTDTQYF
TRBJ2-3 | TRBV2 | NA | CASSMGLAQYF